This T cell receptor (beta chain) is from a study of regulatory T cells in long-lasting Graves disease. General study findings and limits: It was in persistent disease that TRBV28, TRBJ1-2 and TRBJ2-5 were favored.

The TCR beta library used iRepertoire HTBI primers with Arm-PCR amplification of CDR3. Each CDR3 protein is one row after TCRdb ran MiXCR on the multiplex PCR reads. Of 360,000 or so distinct CDR3 sequences listed, 16% are singletons. Time point of the sample: newly diagnosed GD, antithyroid drugs for less than 3 months. From RNA extracted from PBMCs, the TCR library was made. Peripheral blood, 7 to 10 milliliters per patient, was collected in EDTA tubes. The CDR3 totals 14 residues. V dropped 5 bases and J dropped 2; count of bases not matched to a gene: 5. Germline V gene lookup returns CDR1 SEHNR and CDR2 FQNEAQ (reference sequence). With regard to this clonotype: The antigen is undetermined.

These data also featured in a second study, about T cells in Graves' hyperthyroidism and ophthalmopathy. That work contributes: Any patient presenting with uncontrolled infection, other autoimmune disease, pregnancy or lactation was left out.

The sequences come from peripheral blood mononuclear cells (PBMCs), collected at new diagnosis, from a patient treated with antithyroid drugs. The gene calls are TRBV7-9 and TRBJ1-1; 7 nucleotides line up with TRBD1. This TCR was sampled from a man aged 35 to 55 with Graves disease. CDR3 nucleotides: TGTGCCAGCAGCCCAACAGGGGTAAACACTGAAGCTTTCTTT. The encoded protein is CASSPTGVNTEAFF.